The 14 T cell receptor beta chains below all came from one sample that was sequenced in a study of a mutant IDH1 vaccine in newly diagnosed glioma. The protocol was immunoSEQ multiplex PCR, while the TCRdb copy is restricted to in-frame clones and leaves out a portion. The sample lists 29,000 or so clones, around three quarters seen once, with more than 6.5% in the top ten. Time point denoted: week 35, safety follow-up. Doses of 300 ug of mutant IDH1 20-mer peptide were given with topical imiquimod. These receptors lack a known antigen. The sequences come from PBMCs, collected from a glioma patient whose treatment included an IDH1 peptide vaccine. These receptors all stem from a man aged 50 to 59 with glioma.

The chain recombines TRBV5-5 with TRBJ2-7; D gene unclear. The CDR3 runs 12 residues. V lost 0 bases to trimming and J lost 3 bases, with 4 bases between them. CDR1 and CDR2 (germline): SGHKS, YYEKEE (reference sequence). The CDR3 protein is CASSLDRYEQYF. CDR3 DNA: TGTGCCAGCAGCTTGGACCGCTACGAGCAGTACTTC. The full variable domain, with the rest looked up from reference TRBV5-5 and TRBJ2-7, is DAGVTQSPTHLIKTRGQQVTLRCSPISGHKSVSWYQQVLGQGPQFIFQYYEKEERGRGNFPDRFSARQFPNYSSELNVNALLLGDSALYLCASSLDRYEQYFGPGTRLTVT.

This clone was seen only a few times. The chain joins TRBV5-6 to TRBJ1-1; D not resolved. Germline V gives CDR1 SGHDT, CDR2 YYEEEE. V gave up 4 bases and J gave up 5 bases, with 12 bases separating them. This CDR3 has 13 residues. Here the CDR3 DNA reads TGTGCCAGCAGCCCCCTTCGAGGGACTGAAGCTTTCTTT. This translates into CASSPLRGTEAFF.

This clone was found once. The chain employs TRBV5-1 and TRBJ1-2, with a weak D call TRBD1 (5 bases). Trimming pared 3 bases from V and 0 bases from J, leaving 15 bases between. The CDR3 runs 16 residues. Germline V gives CDR1 SGHRS, CDR2 YFSETQ. The CDR3 sequence is CASSSLGALANYGYTF. DNA of the CDR3: TGCGCCAGCAGCTCTTTAGGGGCCCTAGCTAACTATGGCTACACCTTC.

The rearrangement links TRBV27 to TRBJ2-3; D is possibly TRBD2 (6 bases). Germline CDR1 reads MNHEY; CDR2 reads SMNVEV (reference sequence). The V gene lost 8 bases and the J gene lost 7 bases, with 16 bases spanning the gap. The CDR3 has 13 amino acids. The CDR3 region has the DNA TGTGCCAGCTGGCGGGGTCAAATGAATACGCAGTATTTT. It encodes CASWRGQMNTQYF.

The genes are TRBV2 and TRBJ1-5, with 7 bases fitting TRBD1. After removal of 6 bases from V and 0 bases from J, the junction contained 11 bases not matched to a gene. This CDR3 spans 17 amino acids. In germline, CDR1 is SNHLY, CDR2 FYNNEI. The CDR3 is CASSGTVLLHSNQPQHF. In DNA, the CDR3 is TGTGCCAGCAGCGGGACAGTCCTGCTCCATAGCAATCAGCCCCAGCATTTT. Based on the CDR3 plus reference TRBV2 and TRBJ1-5, the full variable domain is EPEVTQTPSHQVTQMGQEVILRCVPISNHLYFYWYRQILGQKVEFLVSFYNNEISEKSEIFDDQFSVERPDGSNFTLKIRSTKLEDSAMYFCASSGTVLLHSNQPQHFGDGTRLSIL.

In this sample, this clone turned up once. This chain uses TRBV11-1 with TRBJ2-7; no firm D call. The CDR3 consists of 13 residues. Trimming cost V 2 bases and J 1 base, with 6 bases left between them. CDR1 and CDR2 (germline): SGHAT, FQDESV (reference sequence). The CDR3 sequence: CASSLLPSYEQYF. As DNA, the CDR3 is TGTGCCAGCAGCTTACTTCCGTCCTACGAGCAGTACTTC.

The chain is built from TRBV5-4 and TRBJ2-5; the D gene could be TRBD1 or TRBD2 (6 bases each). Germline V gene sequence: CDR1 SGHNT, CDR2 YYREEE (reference sequence). V was pared by 4 bases and J by 4 bases, with 20 bases between. The CDR3 totals 16 residues. The CDR3 coding sequence is TGTGCCAGCAGCCCGAGGAGGGACAAGCCCCCAGAGACCCAGTACTTC. Translation gives CASSPRRDKPPETQYF.

The chain combines TRBV4-1 with TRBJ2-5; D is uncertain. V lost 1 base and J lost 5, with 8 bases in between. Germline V gives CDR1 MGHRA, CDR2 YSYEKL. The CDR3 runs 13 residues. Here the CDR3 reads CASSQAVAETQYF. DNA of the CDR3: TGCGCCAGCAGCCAAGCAGTGGCGGAGACCCAGTACTTC.

J is TRBJ1-1 and V is TRBV6-5; D may be TRBD1 (6 bases). This CDR3 has 11 amino acids. Looked up from germline, CDR1 is MNHEY and CDR2 is SVGAGI. Trimming stripped 7 bases from V and 8 bases from J, with 11 bases between. In DNA form, the CDR3 reads TGTGCCAGCAATAGGGGGGAGGAAGCTTTCTTT. It specifies CASNRGEEAFF.

V and J are TRBV4-2 and TRBJ1-2, with D possibly TRBD1 on 5 matching bases. The CDR3 loop spans 14 amino acids. V was clipped by 3 bases and J by 3 bases, with 11 bases between them. Germline CDR1 reads LGHNA; CDR2 reads YNFKEQ. The CDR3 loop reads CASSQTGTDYGYTF. The DNA of the CDR3 is TGTGCCAGCAGCCAGACCGGGACGGACTATGGCTACACCTTC.

The chain is built from TRBV6-1 and TRBJ2-1; D is ambiguous. Germline loops: CDR1 MNHNS, CDR2 SASEGT. V dropped 7 bases and J dropped 0 bases, with 10 bases sitting between them. The CDR3 contains 14 residues. CDR3 sequence: CASKDSSSYNEQFF. The CDR3 coding sequence is TGTGCCAGCAAAGATTCCAGCTCCTACAATGAGCAGTTCTTC.

The gene calls are TRBV19 and TRBJ2-7; weak D call: TRBD2 (7 bases). V lost 3 bases, J lost 0 bases, and 18 bases lay in between. This CDR3 has 17 residues. Germline CDR1 and CDR2: LNHDA and SQIVND (reference sequence). The CDR3 here is CASSIGGGAAASYEQYF. The DNA for the CDR3 is TGTGCCAGTAGTATTGGGGGGGGCGCCGCGGCCTCCTACGAGCAGTACTTC.

The V call is TRBV6-1, the J call TRBJ1-1; unclear D gene. V was clipped by 6 bases and J by 8 bases, with 10 bases between them. Per germline, CDR1 MNHNS and CDR2 SASEGT. This CDR3 is 11 amino acids long. CDR3 region: CASRLEREAFF. The CDR3 nucleotides read TGTGCCAGCAGGCTTGAAAGAGAAGCTTTCTTT.

There are a few counts of this clone. V gene TRBV19 combines with J gene TRBJ2-7; D might be TRBD1 (5 bases). CDR1 LNHDA and CDR2 SQIVND come from the germline V gene (reference sequence). Trimming shortened V by 1 base and J by 5 bases, and 9 bases separated the two germline ends. The CDR3 totals 13 residues. The CDR3 spells CASSIAGINEQYF. The DNA for the CDR3 is TGTGCCAGTAGTATAGCAGGGATCAACGAGCAGTACTTC.